The 24 T cell receptor beta chains in this list originate from one sample, sequenced in a study of shared clonotypes between healthy human individuals. Data came from immunoSEQ multiplex PCR; TCRdb stores just in-frame clones and leaves some out. Of hundreds of thousands of clones listed, 97% are singletons. The sample taken for sequencing was naive CD4+ T cells sorted from blood. Described subset: CD45RA+ positively selected. The source is a woman younger than 45 in good health.

This sequence joins TRBV7-9 and TRBJ2-5; the match to TRBD2 covers 9 bases. The V and J ends lost 3 bases and 4 bases, in that order; junction bases with no gene match: 6. The germline gives CDR1 SEHNR, CDR2 FQNEAQ (reference sequence). The CDR3 is made up of 15 amino acids. CDR3 nucleotides: TGTGCCAGCAGCTTCACCGGACTAGCGTTAGAGACCCAGTACTTC. As protein: CASSFTGLALETQYF.

V and J are TRBV28 and TRBJ2-5; D gene unclear. The CDR3 covers 10 residues. Germline V CDR1 and CDR2: MDHEN, SYDVKM. Trimming removed 11 bases at V and 5 bases at J, with 9 bases between. The CDR3 coding sequence is TGTGCCTCCGCGGAGGAGACCCAGTACTTC. Encoded protein: CASAEETQYF.

This clone was detected only once. The V and J genes are TRBV7-9 and TRBJ2-7, with 8 bases identical to TRBD2. Trimming removed 6 bases from V and 4 bases from J; junction bases left unmatched: 14. CDR3 length: 16 amino acids. Germline loops: CDR1 SEHNR, CDR2 FQNEAQ (reference sequence). Written as DNA, the CDR3 is TGTGCCAGCAGAAACAAAAGCGGGAGTAATAAGTACGAGCAGTACTTC. It codes for CASRNKSGSNKYEQYF.

The chain joins TRBV7-9 to TRBJ1-4; TRBD1 matches at 10 bases. The CDR3 is made up of 16 amino acids. From germline, CDR1 is SEHNR and CDR2 FQNEAQ (reference sequence). The V gene end was trimmed by 3 bases and the J gene end by 3 bases; junction bases not matched to a gene: 4. Here the CDR3 reads CASSFTGTGANEKLFF. DNA of the CDR3: TGTGCCAGCAGCTTTACCGGGACAGGGGCTAATGAAAAACTGTTTTTT.

The chain recombines TRBV9 with TRBJ2-2; the D gene is possibly TRBD1 (7 bases). V was clipped by 7 bases and J by 6 bases, with 19 bases between them. The CDR3 is 15 residues long. CDR1 and CDR2 (germline): SGDLS, YYNGEE. CDR3 amino acids: CASGGQAGLAGELFF. The CDR3 DNA follows: TGTGCCAGCGGAGGACAGGCGGGATTGGCCGGGGAGCTGTTTTTT.

J is TRBJ2-4 and V is TRBV19; D remains ambiguous. The V end lost 9 bases, the J end lost 0 bases, and 9 bases lay between the germline ends. The CDR3 spans 13 residues. Germline values: CDR1 LNHDA, CDR2 SQIVND (reference sequence). The DNA for the CDR3 is TGTGCCAGCACACACGGAGCCAAAAACATTCAGTACTTC. Translation gives CASTHGAKNIQYF. The full variable domain, with the rest looked up from reference TRBV19 and TRBJ2-4, is DGGITQSPKYLFRKEGQNVTLSCEQNLNHDAMYWYRQDPGQGLRLIYYSQIVNDFQKGDIAEGYSVSREKKESFPLTVTSAQKNPTAFYLCASTHGAKNIQYFGAGTRLSVL.

The CDR3 is CASSVQGRGSDTQYF. CDR3 DNA sequence: TGTGCCAGCAGTGTACAGGGGAGGGGTTCGGATACGCAGTATTTT. The chain is built from TRBV27 and TRBJ2-3; D could derive from TRBD1 or TRBD2 (7 bases each). Germline CDR1 reads MNHEY; CDR2 reads SMNVEV (reference sequence). This CDR3 region has 15 residues. V was pared by 5 bases and J by 6 bases, with 18 bases between.

This chain joins TRBV7-6 and TRBJ2-2, with TRBD2 matching 9 bases. This CDR3 spans 15 amino acids. Germline assignment: CDR1 SGHVS and CDR2 FNYEAQ. V shed 5 bases and J 7 bases; nucleotides not matched to a gene: 8. The chain's CDR3 is CASSMGTSPRGELFF. The CDR3 DNA sequence: TGTGCCAGCAGCATGGGGACTAGCCCCCGCGGGGAGCTGTTTTTT.

This chain uses TRBV5-1 with TRBJ2-1; 9 bases map to TRBD2. This CDR3 is built from 15 residues. V was clipped by 0 bases and J by 9 bases; unmatched bases: 7. Germline V gene sequence: CDR1 SGHRS, CDR2 YFSETQ. The CDR3 is CASSLDGGRGIEQFF. The CDR3, as DNA: TGCGCCAGCAGCTTGGATGGCGGGAGGGGTATTGAGCAGTTCTTC.

The chain combines TRBV7-9 with TRBJ2-2, with D maybe TRBD1 (6 bases). Trimming left V 7 bases short and J 9 bases short, with 21 bases between. This CDR3 spans 15 amino acids. CDR1 and CDR2 (germline): SEHNR, FQNEAQ (reference sequence). Here the CDR3 reads CASTQKPGEIRELFF. CDR3 DNA sequence: TGTGCCAGCACCCAAAAGCCAGGGGAAATTAGGGAGCTGTTTTTT.

V is TRBV21-1 and J is TRBJ1-2. TRBV21-1 is recorded as a pseudogene. The CDR3 covers 16 residues. CDR3 DNA: TGTGCCAGCAGAAGGGACGGAAACACGGGTAACTATGGCTACACCTTC. Encoded protein: CASRRDGNTGNYGYTF.

CDR3 region: CASSFGDRGPGYTF. CDR3 in DNA: TGTGCCAGCAGTTTTGGGGACAGGGGGCCTGGCTACACCTTC. This chain connects TRBV28 to TRBJ1-2; 12 bases agree with TRBD1. Germline lookup yields CDR1 MDHEN and CDR2 SYDVKM. V lost 3 bases to trimming and J lost 7 bases; unmatched junction nucleotides: 3. The CDR3 totals 14 residues.

The CDR3 spells CASRQESEYEQYF. Written as DNA, the CDR3 is TGTGCCAGCAGACAGGAAAGCGAATACGAGCAGTACTTC. The genes are TRBV2 and TRBJ2-7, with a weak D call TRBD1 (5 bases). The CDR3 is 13 residues long. Trimming stripped 6 bases from V and 4 bases from J, with 13 bases between. Germline V gives CDR1 SNHLY, CDR2 FYNNEI.

The chain links TRBV11-2 to TRBJ2-7; 9 bases map to TRBD1. V lost 5 bases, J lost 3 bases, and 8 bases stayed unmatched. There are 15 residues in the CDR3. In germline, CDR1 is SGHAT, CDR2 FQNNGV. The CDR3 reads CASSPRGQGHYEQYF. CDR3 sequence (DNA): TGTGCCAGCAGCCCCCGGGGACAGGGACACTACGAGCAGTACTTC.

This sequence joins TRBV9 and TRBJ1-1; D gene unclear. Trimming pared 2 bases from V and 4 bases from J, leaving 12 bases between. Germline assignment: CDR1 SGDLS and CDR2 YYNGEE. The CDR3 sequence is 14 residues long. As DNA, the CDR3 is TGTGCCAGCAGCGTCCAGGATTTTCGCACTGAAGCTTTCTTT. Translated, it gives CASSVQDFRTEAFF. The variable domain in full, with the rest retrieved from reference TRBV9 and TRBJ1-1, is DSGVTQTPKHLITATGQRVTLRCSPRSGDLSVYWYQQSLDQGLQFLIQYYNGEERAKGNILERFSAQQFPDLHSELNLSSLELGDSALYFCASSVQDFRTEAFFGQGTRLTVV.

The V and J genes are TRBV5-5 and TRBJ2-7, with D possibly TRBD1 on 5 matching bases. Trimming pared 4 bases from V and 0 bases from J, leaving 14 bases between. Germline lookup yields CDR1 SGHKS and CDR2 YYEKEE (reference sequence). This CDR3 spans 15 amino acids. DNA for the CDR3: TGTGCCAGCAGCCCACGCAGGGTCAGCTCCTACGAGCAGTACTTC. Protein product: CASSPRRVSSYEQYF.

The chain recombines TRBV6-1 with TRBJ1-5, with D hard to call. V lost 4 bases and J 3 bases, leaving 4 bases between the germline ends. The CDR3 covers 12 residues. The V gene's germline CDR1 is MNHNS and CDR2 SASEGT. The CDR3 coding sequence is TGTGCCAGCAGTGTCGACAATCAGCCCCAGCATTTT. Its protein product is CASSVDNQPQHF.

The CDR3 DNA sequence: TGTGCCAGCAGCTTGACAGGGGCCAAGGGCGAGCAGTACTTC. Translation gives CASSLTGAKGEQYF. This chain joins TRBV7-9 and TRBJ2-7; 8 bases agree with TRBD1. The junction had 7 bases not matched to a gene; V was cut back by 3 bases and J by 6 bases. There are 14 residues in the CDR3. Germline CDR1 reads SEHNR; CDR2 reads FQNEAQ (reference sequence).

The rearrangement uses TRBV6-4 and TRBJ1-3, with TRBD1 identical over 10 bases. The CDR3 has 18 amino acids. J was trimmed by 0 bases and V by 6 bases; bases with no gene match: 11. Germline lookup yields CDR1 MRHNA and CDR2 SNTAGT. In DNA form, the CDR3 reads TGTGCCAGCAGAGGGGGACAGGGGAATCGGAGCTCTGGAAACACCATATATTTT. Its protein product is CASRGGQGNRSSGNTIYF.

This chain links TRBV6-6 with TRBJ1-5; TRBD1 might be the D (5 bases). CDR1 and CDR2 from the germline V gene are MNHNY and SVGAGI (reference sequence). Trimming took 7 bases from V and 9 from J, leaving 19 bases between them. The CDR3 contains 14 residues. The CDR3 sequence: CASTRDGTVGPQHF. CDR3 nucleotide sequence: TGTGCCAGCACCCGGGACGGGACGGTGGGGCCCCAGCATTTT.

The chain employs TRBV28 and TRBJ1-3; the D gene is possibly TRBD1 (6 bases). The germline V gene encodes CDR1 MDHEN and CDR2 SYDVKM. V was pared by 5 bases and J by 0 bases, with 17 bases between. CDR3 length: 17 residues. CDR3 nucleotide sequence: TGTGCCAGCAGTGCTTGGGGACATCAATCCTCTGGAAACACCATATATTTT. Protein product: CASSAWGHQSSGNTIYF.

V gene TRBV5-1 combines with J gene TRBJ1-1, with TRBD1 matching 10 bases. The trim removed 4 bases at V and 7 bases at J, leaving 1 base unmatched. Germline V gene data show CDR1 as SGHRS and CDR2 as YFSETQ. This CDR3 contains 12 residues. The CDR3 spells CASSGDRGEAFF. CDR3 sequence (DNA): TGCGCCAGCAGCGGGGACAGGGGTGAAGCTTTCTTT. Full variable domain (rest looked up from reference TRBV5-1 and TRBJ1-1): KAGVTQTPRYLIKTRGQQVTLSCSPISGHRSVSWYQQTPGQGLQFLFEYFSETQRNKGNFPGRFSGRQFSNSRSEMNVSTLELGDSALYLCASSGDRGEAFFGQGTRLTVV.

The gene calls are TRBV5-1 and TRBJ2-1; 9 bases map to TRBD1. J lost 1 base, V lost 1 base, and 9 bases had no gene match. The CDR3 spans 18 residues. CDR1 SGHRS and CDR2 YFSETQ come from the germline V gene. The CDR3 DNA sequence: TGCGCCAGCAGCTTGAGCCTTTCAGGGACAGGGTCCTACAATGAGCAGTTCTTC. Its protein product is CASSLSLSGTGSYNEQFF.

The chain has TRBV12-1 and TRBJ2-5; the listed D gene, TRBD2, was not tested against the DNA. TRBV12-1 corresponds to a pseudogene. This CDR3 has 11 residues. The CDR3 DNA sequence: TGTGCCACCCCTGGAGGGGAGACCCAGTACTTC. This codes for CATPGGETQYF.